This T cell receptor beta chain was sequenced for a study of PD-L1 blockade in urothelial cancer. CDR3 length: 14 amino acids. Trimming took 1 base from V and 1 from J; bases not matched to a gene: 0. Germline V gives CDR1 SGHRS, CDR2 YFSETQ. Amplification of housekeeping genes quantified FFPE tumor DNA. Produced via immunoSEQ multiplex PCR; TCRdb's table is partial and in-frame only. The sample records tens of thousands of clones, about a third being singletons. This rearrangement joins TRBV5-1 to TRBJ2-5; TRBD2 matches at 8 bases. Sequences were derived from tumor tissue, sampled before atezolizumab (anti-PD-L1) treatment. This receptor was identified in a man in his sixties with urothelial cancer. Here the CDR3 DNA reads TGCGCCAGCAGCTTGACTAGCGGCCAAGAGACCCAGTACTTC. Its protein is CASSLTSGQETQYF. Combining the CDR3 with reference TRBV5-1 and TRBJ2-5 gives the whole variable domain KAGVTQTPRYLIKTRGQQVTLSCSPISGHRSVSWYQQTPGQGLQFLFEYFSETQRNKGNFPGRFSGRQFSNSRSEMNVSTLELGDSALYLCASSLTSGQETQYFGPGTRLLVL.